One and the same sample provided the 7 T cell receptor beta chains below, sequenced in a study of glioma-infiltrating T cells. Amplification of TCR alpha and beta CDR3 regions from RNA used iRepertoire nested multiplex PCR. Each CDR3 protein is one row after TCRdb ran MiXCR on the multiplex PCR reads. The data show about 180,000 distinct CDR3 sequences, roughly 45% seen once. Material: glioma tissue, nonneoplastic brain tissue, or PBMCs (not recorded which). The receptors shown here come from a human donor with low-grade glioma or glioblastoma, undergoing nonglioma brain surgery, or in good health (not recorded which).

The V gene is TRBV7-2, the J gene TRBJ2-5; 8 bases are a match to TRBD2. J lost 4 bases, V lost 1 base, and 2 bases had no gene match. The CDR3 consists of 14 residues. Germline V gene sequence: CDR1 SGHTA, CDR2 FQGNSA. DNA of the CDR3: TGTGCCAGCAGCTTAGACGGACTAGCAGAGACCCAGTACTTC. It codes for CASSLDGLAETQYF.

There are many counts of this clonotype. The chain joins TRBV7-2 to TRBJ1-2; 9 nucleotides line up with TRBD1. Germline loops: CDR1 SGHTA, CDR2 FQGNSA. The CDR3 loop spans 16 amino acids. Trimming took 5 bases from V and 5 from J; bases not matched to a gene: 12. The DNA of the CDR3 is TGTGCCAGCAGCACCAACCCATGGGACAGGGCGTATGGCTACACCTTC. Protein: CASSTNPWDRAYGYTF. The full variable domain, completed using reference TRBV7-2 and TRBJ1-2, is GAGVSQSPSNKVTEKGKDVELRCDPISGHTALYWYRQSLGQGLEFLIYFQGNSAPDKSGLPSDRFSAERTGGSVSTLTIQRTQQEDSAVYLCASSTNPWDRAYGYTFGSGTRLTVV.

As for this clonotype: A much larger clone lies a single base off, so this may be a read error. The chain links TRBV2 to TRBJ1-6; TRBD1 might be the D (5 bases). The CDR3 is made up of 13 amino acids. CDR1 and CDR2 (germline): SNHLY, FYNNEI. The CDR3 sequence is CASKGSGNSPIHF. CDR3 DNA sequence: TGTGCCAGCAAGGGGTCGGGTAATTCACCCATCCACTTT.

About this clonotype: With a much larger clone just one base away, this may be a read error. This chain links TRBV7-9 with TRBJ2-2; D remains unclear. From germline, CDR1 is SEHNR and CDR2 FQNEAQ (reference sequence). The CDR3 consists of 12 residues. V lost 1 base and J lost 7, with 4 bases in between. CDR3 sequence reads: CASSLGDGELFF. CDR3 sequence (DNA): TGTGCCAGCAGCTTAGGAGACGGGGAGCTGTTTTTT.

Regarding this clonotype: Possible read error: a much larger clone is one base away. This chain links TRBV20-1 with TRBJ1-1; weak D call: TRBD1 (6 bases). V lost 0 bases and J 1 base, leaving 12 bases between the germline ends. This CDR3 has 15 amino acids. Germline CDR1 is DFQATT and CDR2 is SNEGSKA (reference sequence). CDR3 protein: CSARDKRTANTEAFF. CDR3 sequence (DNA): TGCAGTGCTAGAGATAAGAGGACAGCGAACACTGAAGCTTTCTTT.

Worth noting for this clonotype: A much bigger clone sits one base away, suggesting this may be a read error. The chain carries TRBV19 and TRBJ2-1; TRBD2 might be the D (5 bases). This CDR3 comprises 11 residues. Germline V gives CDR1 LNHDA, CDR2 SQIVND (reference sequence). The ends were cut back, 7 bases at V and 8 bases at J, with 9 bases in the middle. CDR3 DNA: TGTGCCAGTATCCCGGGGTATGAGCAGTTCTTC. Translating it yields CASIPGYEQFF.

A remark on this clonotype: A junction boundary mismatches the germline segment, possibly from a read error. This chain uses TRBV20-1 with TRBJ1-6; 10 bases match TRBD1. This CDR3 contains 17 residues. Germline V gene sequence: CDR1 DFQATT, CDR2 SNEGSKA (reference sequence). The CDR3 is CSARDPGGDRGHSPLNF. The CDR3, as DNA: TGCAGTGCTAGAGATCCGGGGGGGGACAGGGGCCATTCACCGCTCAACTTT.